This TCR beta chain derives from a study of T cell responses to AZD1222 COVID-19 vaccine. About the research overall: Timing groups of about 4 and about 12 weeks for second doses were pooled.

The V and J ends lost 1 base and 2 bases, in that order; junction bases with no gene match: 5. There are 16 residues in the CDR3. Germline assignment: CDR1 SGHTA and CDR2 FQGNSA. Here immunoSEQ multiplex PCR was the method, and the copy in TCRdb shows in-frame clones only, minus some. The sample includes over 150,000 clones, 90% of them seen just once. Study-wide results and caveats: No day 14 peak samples; only post-peak repertoires were characterized. Donor demographics were predominantly white British with a female majority; clonal diversity may be underestimated. Spike-specific TCR breadth and depth went up after people got two AZD1222 doses.

As for this clone: What it recognizes is unknown.

The V and J genes are TRBV7-2 and TRBJ2-3, with TRBD2 matching over 8 bases. The input for sequencing was peripheral blood, taken on day 0 of AZD1222 vaccination. The clonotype originates from an adult in good health. Here the CDR3 reads CASSLDGRGDTDTQYF. The CDR3 nucleotides read TGTGCCAGCAGCTTAGATGGGCGGGGGGACACAGATACGCAGTATTTT.